Listed below are T cell receptor beta chains from one sample, sequenced in a study of T cells in Graves' hyperthyroidism and ophthalmopathy. TCRdb reanalysed the multiplex PCR reads using MiXCR and keeps one entry per CDR3 protein. The sample records under 200,000 distinct CDR3 sequences, less than 10% being singletons. The specimen sequenced was blood. Source of these receptors: a young woman with Graves' hyperthyroidism that later progressed to Graves' ophthalmopathy. CDR3s include the opening cysteine and the closing phenylalanine or tryptophan. D genes are given only for firm matches. The size field is filled for only some rows; it gives once, few, many or a size class.

>many|TRBJ2-3|TRBV30|TRBD2
TGTGCCTGTTCTGCAGGGACTAGCGGGGGGCGAGGTACGCAGTATTTT
CACSAGTSGGRGTQYF
>.|TRBJ2-5|TRBV7-9|TRBD2
TGTGCCAGCAGCCGACTAGCGGGGTTTCTCCAAGAGACCCAGTACTTC
CASSRLAGFLQETQYF
>many|TRBJ2-2|TRBV7-3|TRBD1
TGTGCCAGCAGCCGGACAGGGATCGACTCCGGGGAGCTGTTTTTT
CASSRTGIDSGELFF
>.|TRBJ1-5|TRBV30|.
TGTGCCTGGAGTGTTGAGGGGAGGCAGCCCCAGCATTTT
CAWSVEGRQPQHF
>.|TRBJ1-5|TRBV11-2|.
TGTGCCAGCAGCTTAGACACAGGGAGGGGTCAGCCCCAGCATTTT
CASSLDTGRGQPQHF
>.|TRBJ2-1|TRBV9|TRBD2
TGTGCCAGCAGCGTAGATGGACTAGCGGTTAAAGTAAATGAGCAGTTCTTC
CASSVDGLAVKVNEQFF
>many|TRBJ1-1|TRBV9|.
TGTGCCAGCAGCGTCGGACAGTCGAACACTGAAGCTTTCTTT
CASSVGQSNTEAFF
>many|TRBJ2-1|TRBV7-9|TRBD1
TGTGCCAGCAGCTTAGTTTCCGGGACAGGCTACAATGAGCAGTTCTTC
CASSLVSGTGYNEQFF
>many|TRBJ1-1|TRBV7-9|TRBD1
TGTGCCAGCAGCGTGGGACAGGGTGTTACTGAAGCTTTCTTT
CASSVGQGVTEAFF
>many|TRBJ2-1|TRBV2|.
TGTGCCAGCACCCAACAGGGCAATGAGCAGTTCTTC
CASTQQGNEQFF
>many|TRBJ2-7|TRBV28|.
TGTGCCAGCATTCCCACAGTGAACTCCTACGAGCAGTACTTC
CASIPTVNSYEQYF
>many|TRBJ1-2|TRBV10-3|.
TGTGCCATCAGTGATGGTGAGAGTGGCTACACCTTC
CAISDGESGYTF
>.|TRBJ2-5|TRBV6-2/TRBV6-3|TRBD1
TGTGCCAGCAGACAGGACAGGGGGCGTGGAGAGACCCAGTACTTC
CASRQDRGRGETQYF
>many|TRBJ2-7|TRBV7-9|TRBD1
TGTGCCAGCAGCTTAGGGGACAGTATTTACGAGCAGTACTTC
CASSLGDSIYEQYF
>many|TRBJ1-1|TRBV2|.
TGTGCCAGCAGTGATATCGGGGTTGGCACTGAAGCTTTCTTT
CASSDIGVGTEAFF
>.|TRBJ2-5|TRBV6-1|TRBD2
TGTGCCAGCAGATCAAACCCGGGACTAGCGGGGGTGAAGACCCAGTACTTC
CASRSNPGLAGVKTQYF
>.|TRBJ1-4|TRBV18|.
TGTGCCAGCTCACCGTTGCAGGCGAATGAAAAACTGTTTTTT
CASSPLQANEKLFF
>many|TRBJ2-3|TRBV6-1|TRBD2
TGTGCCAGCAGTGAACGGGCGGGGGGTACACTCACAGATACGCAGTATTTT
CASSERAGGTLTDTQYF
>many|TRBJ2-5|TRBV7-3|TRBD2
TGTGCCAGCAGCTTAAACGCGTGGCGGGAGGGGGCAGAGACCCAGTACTTC
CASSLNAWREGAETQYF
>many|TRBJ2-7|TRBV12-3/TRBV12-4|.
TGTGCCAGCAGTTTAGGTCATGTTGACGGCCTTTCGCAAGAACACGGACAGTTCTACTACGAGCAGTACTTC
CASSLGHVDGLSQEHGQFYYEQYF
>few|TRBJ1-1|TRBV20-1|.
TGCAGTGCTAGAGAGGAAAGTCAGAAAGCTTTCTTT
CSAREESQKAFF
>.|TRBJ2-3|TRBV12-3/TRBV12-4|.
TGTGCCAGCCATGACTTCGCGGCCGCGGGGCGTAGCACAGATACGCAGTATTTT
CASHDFAAAGRSTDTQYF
>many|TRBJ2-2|TRBV19|.
TGTGCCAGTAGTTCGCACAGAGGAACCGGGGAGCTGTTTTTT
CASSSHRGTGELFF
>many|TRBJ1-1|TRBV29-1|.
TGCAGCGTTGATATGGGGGGGGTGGGTTACACTGAAGCTTTCTTT
CSVDMGGVGYTEAFF
>many|TRBJ2-1|TRBV5-1|TRBD2
TGCGCCAGCAGCAGGGATAGGCGGGAGGGCAATGAGCAGTTCTTC
CASSRDRREGNEQFF
>.|TRBJ1-4|TRBV5-6|TRBD1
TGTGCCAGCAGCTTCACAGGGGGTTCTAATGAAAAACTGTTTTTT
CASSFTGGSNEKLFF
>many|TRBJ2-7|TRBV20-1|.
TGCAGTGCTAGATCGGGTAATTCGGGGCACGAGCAGTACTTC
CSARSGNSGHEQYF
>.|TRBJ2-7|TRBV4-1|TRBD2
TGCGCCAGCAGCCACAGTGGACGAGGGACTAGCGGACCCTACGAGCAGTACTTC
CASSHSGRGTSGPYEQYF
>.|TRBJ2-7|TRBV5-5|TRBD1
TGTGCCAGCAGCATAAACAGGGGCACCTACGAGCAGTACTTC
CASSINRGTYEQYF
>few|TRBJ2-3|TRBV5-8|.
TGTGCCAGCAGCTTTGGGGTTTGGGACATCACAGATACGCAGTATTTT
CASSFGVWDITDTQYF
>.|TRBJ2-1|TRBV4-1|TRBD2
TGCGCCAGCAGCCAAGGGGTAGCGGGAGGATACAATGAGCAGTTCTTC
CASSQGVAGGYNEQFF
>.|TRBJ2-1|TRBV19|.
TGTGCCAGTAGCAGAGCGGCGGGACTTAATGAGCAGTTCTTC
CASSRAAGLNEQFF
>many|TRBJ2-5|TRBV12-3/TRBV12-4|.
TGTGCCAGCAGTCCCTCGGGGATAGGTGAGACCCAGTACTTC
CASSPSGIGETQYF
>many|TRBJ1-2|TRBV20-1|.
TGCAGTGCTAGATACCCCAACGGCTACACCTTC
CSARYPNGYTF
>many|TRBJ2-3|TRBV30|.
TGTGCCTGGAGTGCGGGGGCAGCTAGCACAGATACGCAGTATTTT
CAWSAGAASTDTQYF
>many|TRBJ2-3|TRBV12-3/TRBV12-4|.
TGTGCCAGCAGTTTCCCCACTAGCCCTAGCACAGATACGCAGTATTTT
CASSFPTSPSTDTQYF
>many|TRBJ2-3|TRBV12-3/TRBV12-4|TRBD1
TGTGCCAGCAGTTCACAGGGGGGATACACAGATACGCAGTATTTT
CASSSQGGYTDTQYF
>many|TRBJ2-5|TRBV7-6|TRBD2
TGTGCCAGCAGCTTCCCCCGGAGCGGGGGGGATGAGACCCAGTACTTC
CASSFPRSGGDETQYF
>.|TRBJ2-6|TRBV30|.
TGTGCCTGGAGTTACGGGGCAACCTCTGGGGCCAACGTCCTGACTTTC
CAWSYGATSGANVLTF
>.|TRBJ2-2|TRBV11-2|.
TGTGCCAGCAGCTTGACGTTGCGGGTTGGGAACACCGGGGAGCTGTTTTTT
CASSLTLRVGNTGELFF
>few|TRBJ2-5|TRBV29-1|.
TGCAGCGCCAGGGATGTGGAGGAGACCCAGTACTTC
CSARDVEETQYF
>many|TRBJ2-7|TRBV12-3/TRBV12-4|TRBD1
TGTGCCAGCAGTCCCACGACAGGGTACGAGCAGTACTTC
CASSPTTGYEQYF
>many|TRBJ1-1|TRBV6-1|.
TGTGCCAGCAGTAGCTCCGGGAACACTGAAGCTTTCTTT
CASSSSGNTEAFF
>.|TRBJ1-5|TRBV20-1|.
TGCAGTGCTACGCGAGATTACACGCAGCCCCAGCATTTT
CSATRDYTQPQHF
>many|TRBJ2-5|TRBV5-1|.
TGCGCCAGCAGAAGAGCAGAAGAGACCCAGTACTTC
CASRRAEETQYF